These 30 T cell receptor beta chains were sequenced from one sample in a study of CD8 T cells in ankylosing spondylitis. MiXCR, run by TCRdb on the 5' RACE reads, gives a single entry per CDR3 protein. The sample consists of approximately 150,000 distinct CDR3 sequences, 30% to 40% of them appearing once. The sequenced sample was synovial fluid, either unsorted or a sorted T cell fraction (not recorded which). The receptors come from a male donor with ankylosing spondylitis.

The chain combines TRBV5-6 with TRBJ1-1, with D perhaps TRBD1 (5 bases). V lost 0 bases to trimming and J lost 10 bases, with 10 bases between them. The CDR3 length is 12 residues. The germline V gene encodes CDR1 SGHDT and CDR2 YYEEEE. The CDR3 DNA reads as TGTGCCAGCAGCTTGGGTGTCGGGGGAGCTTTCTTT. This translates into CASSLGVGGAFF. The whole variable domain, remainder taken from reference TRBV5-6 and TRBJ1-1, is DAGVTQSPTHLIKTRGQQVTLRCSPKSGHDTVSWYQQALGQGPQFIFQYYEEEERQRGNFPDRFSGHQFPNYSSELNVNALLLGDSALYLCASSLGVGGAFFGQGTRLTVV.

This clonotype occurred once. The chain recombines TRBV3-1 with TRBJ1-5, with 7 bases matching TRBD1. V gave up 4 bases and J gave up 3 bases; unmatched junction bases: 6. CDR3 size: 15 residues. Germline CDR1 is LGHDT and CDR2 is YNNKEL (reference sequence). The CDR3 nucleotides read TGTGCCAGCAGCCCCGGGACAGTCGCCAATCAGCCCCAGCATTTT. This gives the protein CASSPGTVANQPQHF. Full variable domain (remainder filled in from reference TRBV3-1 and TRBJ1-5): DTAVSQTPKYLVTQMGNDKSIKCEQNLGHDTMYWYKQDSKKFLKIMFSYNNKELIINETVPNRFSPKSPDKAHLNLHINSLELGDSAVYFCASSPGTVANQPQHFGDGTRLSIL.

This chain links TRBV7-2 with TRBJ2-1; D not certain. V gave up 5 bases and J gave up 5 bases, with 7 bases separating them. The CDR3 totals 12 residues. Germline lookup yields CDR1 SGHTA and CDR2 FQGNSA. The CDR3 protein is CASSPYNNEQFF. The CDR3, as DNA: TGTGCCAGCAGCCCATACAACAATGAGCAGTTCTTC.

The chain carries TRBV10-1 and TRBJ1-2; D remains ambiguous. In germline, CDR1 is WNHNN, CDR2 SYGVQD (reference sequence). V was trimmed by 5 bases and J by 10 bases, leaving 5 bases between them. There are 9 residues in the CDR3. The CDR3 DNA sequence: TGCGCCAGCAGTTTCTCCTACACCTTC. Translation gives CASSFSYTF.

This clonotype came up a few times. This rearrangement joins TRBV2 to TRBJ1-3; D remains ambiguous. V dropped 10 bases and J dropped 4 bases, with 8 bases sitting between them. From germline, CDR1 is SNHLY and CDR2 FYNNEI. The CDR3 consists of 11 residues. The CDR3 is CATLYGNTIYF. The CDR3, as DNA: TGTGCCACCCTATACGGAAACACCATATATTTT.

This clonotype was observed a handful of times. The genes are TRBV20-1 and TRBJ1-1; 8 bases are shared with TRBD1. This CDR3 has 12 amino acids. Germline loops: CDR1 DFQATT, CDR2 SNEGSKA (reference sequence). V shed 5 bases and J 4 bases; nucleotides not matched to a gene: 3. The CDR3 protein is CSAFTGGTEAFF. The DNA of the CDR3 is TGCAGTGCTTTTACAGGGGGCACTGAAGCTTTCTTT.

V and J are TRBV18 and TRBJ1-1; D is ambiguous. This CDR3 has 13 residues. V was cut by 0 bases and J by 4 bases, with 6 bases left in between. CDR1 and CDR2 from the germline V gene are KGHSH and LQKENI. The CDR3 DNA reads TGTGCCAGCTCACCACCCGGGCTCACTGAAGCTTTCTTT. It codes for CASSPPGLTEAFF.

This clonotype was seen only a few times. The chain has TRBV18 and TRBJ1-2, with D perhaps matching TRBD1 (6 bases). The V end was cut by 6 bases, the J end by 4 bases, with 15 bases between. The CDR3 consists of 14 residues. The germline gives CDR1 KGHSH, CDR2 LQKENI. CDR3 coding DNA: TGTGCCAGCTCCCTTGACAGGTCTGGCTATGGCTACACCTTC. It codes for CASSLDRSGYGYTF.

V is TRBV11-3 and J is TRBJ2-1, with 7 nucleotides matching TRBD1. Germline V CDR1 and CDR2: SGHNT, YENEEA. The V segment lost 5 bases and the J segment 7 bases; nucleotides outside the gene matches: 8. This CDR3 comprises 14 residues. The CDR3 sequence: CASSQTGMRNEQFF. CDR3 in DNA: TGTGCCAGCAGCCAGACAGGGATGAGGAATGAGCAGTTCTTC.

In its sample, this clonotype was seen many times. The chain is built from TRBV7-9 and TRBJ2-3; 15 positions match TRBD2. Per the germline V gene, CDR1 is SEHNR and CDR2 is FQNEAQ (reference sequence). V trimming: 5 bases; J trimming: 8 bases; junction bases outside the gene matches: 8. This CDR3 contains 16 residues. In DNA form, the CDR3 reads TGTGCCAGCAGCACCGGGACTAGCGGGGGGAAAGGTACGCAGTATTTT. Its protein product is CASSTGTSGGKGTQYF.

The V gene is TRBV11-2, the J gene TRBJ1-1, with D possibly matching TRBD1 (6 bases). The V and J ends lost 5 bases and 8 bases respectively, with 15 bases between them. The CDR3 runs 13 residues. CDR1 and CDR2 (germline): SGHAT, FQNNGV. The CDR3 loop reads CASSVQGNREAFF. CDR3 bases: TGTGCCAGCAGCGTTCAGGGGAACAGGGAAGCTTTCTTT.

This clonotype was observed many times. The chain combines TRBV6-1 with TRBJ1-5, with 9 nucleotides matching TRBD1. This CDR3 is built from 16 residues. V lost 2 bases, J lost 7 bases, and 9 bases stayed unmatched. Germline CDR1 MNHNS, CDR2 SASEGT. Here the CDR3 reads CASSEPGQGLKQPQHF. The CDR3 bases are TGTGCCAGCAGTGAACCTGGACAGGGGCTGAAGCAGCCCCAGCATTTT.

This clonotype was detected once. CDR3: CASSLAPGLVTDTQYF. In DNA form, the CDR3 reads TGCGCCAGCAGCTTGGCCCCGGGACTAGTTACAGATACGCAGTATTTT. The J gene is TRBJ2-3, the V gene TRBV5-1; 8 nucleotides agree with TRBD2. The CDR3 has 16 amino acids. J gave up 3 bases and V 0 bases, and 6 bases lay outside the gene matches. Germline-derived CDR1 and CDR2 are SGHRS and YFSETQ.

The V and J genes are TRBV23-1 and TRBJ2-2; D may be TRBD1 (5 bases). TRBV23-1 is classed as an ORF, of uncertain function. The V and J ends lost 0 bases and 7 bases respectively, with 21 bases between them. The CDR3 is made up of 18 amino acids. The CDR3 spells CASSQSRVRAGKIGELFF. CDR3 nucleotide sequence: TGCGCCAGCAGTCAATCTAGGGTCCGGGCAGGGAAGATCGGGGAGCTGTTTTTT.

V usage is TRBV15 and J usage is TRBJ1-2; 8 positions agree with TRBD1. The trim removed 3 bases at V and 7 bases at J, leaving 4 bases unmatched. CDR3 length: 13 residues. Germline V gene data show CDR1 as LNHNV and CDR2 as YYDKDF (reference sequence). As DNA, the CDR3 is TGTGCCACCAGCAGTGCCAGGGGGCTTGGCTACACCTTC. Translation gives CATSSARGLGYTF.

At least ten counts were recorded for this clonotype. The gene calls are TRBV5-1 and TRBJ1-4; no clear D. Germline CDR1 SGHRS, CDR2 YFSETQ. V lost 0 bases and J lost 10, with 7 bases in between. This CDR3 has 12 amino acids. This CDR3 reads CASSLEGGKLFF. CDR3 DNA sequence: TGCGCCAGCAGCTTGGAGGGTGGAAAACTGTTTTTT.

This clonotype was counted ten times or more. The chain employs TRBV20-1 and TRBJ1-2; no clear D gene. Per the germline V gene, CDR1 is DFQATT and CDR2 is SNEGSKA (reference sequence). V dropped 1 base and J dropped 8 bases, with 11 bases sitting between them. The CDR3 runs to 12 residues. CDR3 protein: CSARGRVPGYTF. The CDR3 region has the DNA TGCAGTGCTAGAGGACGAGTCCCCGGCTACACCTTC.

This clonotype was observed a handful of times. V gene TRBV5-1 combines with J gene TRBJ2-3, with 7 bases matching TRBD1. CDR3 size: 14 residues. V gave up 6 bases and J gave up 2 bases; unmatched junction bases: 6. From germline, CDR1 is SGHRS and CDR2 YFSETQ. The CDR3 spells CASNRDSTTDTQYF. CDR3 DNA sequence: TGCGCCAGCAATAGGGACAGCACCACAGATACGCAGTATTTT.

This clonotype was observed a handful of times. The rearrangement uses TRBV5-1 and TRBJ2-2; 11 bases fit TRBD1. Per germline, CDR1 SGHRS and CDR2 YFSETQ. This CDR3 is built from 17 residues. Unmatched junction bases numbered 2, after V lost 0 bases and J lost 1 base. DNA of the CDR3: TGCGCCAGCAGCTTGGTCGGGACAGGGGGGAACACCGGGGAGCTGTTTTTT. Protein product: CASSLVGTGGNTGELFF.

The CDR3 sequence: CSARTSGDRYEQYF. The CDR3 DNA reads TGCAGTGCACGGACTAGCGGGGACCGCTACGAGCAGTACTTC. The chain couples TRBV20-1 to TRBJ2-7, with TRBD2 matching 12 bases. The CDR3 totals 14 residues. Germline V gives CDR1 DFQATT, CDR2 SNEGSKA (reference sequence). V lost 6 bases, J lost 3 bases, and 6 bases stayed unmatched.

There are a few counts of this clonotype. The chain joins TRBV5-1 to TRBJ2-4, with D possibly matching TRBD2 (6 bases). This CDR3 has 14 residues. Germline values: CDR1 SGHRS, CDR2 YFSETQ. V lost 4 bases to trimming and J lost 1 base, with 9 bases between them. The CDR3 is CASSPEGAKNIQYF. DNA for the CDR3: TGCGCCAGCAGCCCGGAGGGGGCCAAAAACATTCAGTACTTC.

The chain carries TRBV15 and TRBJ2-7, with TRBD2 matching 8 bases. There are 17 residues in the CDR3. CDR1 and CDR2 (germline): LNHNV, YYDKDF (reference sequence). With V trimmed by 0 bases and J by 0 bases, 7 bases remained unmatched. Here the CDR3 reads CATSRDLAGGASYEQYF. The CDR3 nucleotides are TGTGCCACCAGCAGAGATTTGGCGGGGGGAGCCTCCTACGAGCAGTACTTC. Using reference TRBV15 and TRBJ2-7 for the parts outside the CDR3, the full variable domain is DAMVIQNPRYQVTQFGKPVTLSCSQTLNHNVMYWYQQKSSQAPKLLFHYYDKDFNNEADTPDNFQSRRPNTSFCFLDIRSPGLGDTAMYLCATSRDLAGGASYEQYFGPGTRLTVT.

Details on this clonotype: The germline gene is not matched at one end of the junction; a read error may be the cause. In nucleotides, the CDR3 is TGTGCCACCAGTTTACAGGCGAAGATGGGGAGTGGGGGAGAGACCCAGTACTTC. Amino acids: CATSLQAKMGSGGETQYF. This chain links TRBV28 with TRBJ2-5; D tentatively fits TRBD1 or TRBD2 (5 bases each). The CDR3 spans 18 residues. Germline V gene lookup returns CDR1 MDHEN and CDR2 SYDVKM.

The rearrangement uses TRBV5-1 and TRBJ2-2; D is possibly TRBD1 (5 bases). This CDR3 has 15 amino acids. Germline lookup yields CDR1 SGHRS and CDR2 YFSETQ. With 6 bases removed from V and 4 bases from J, the gap between germline ends came to 16 bases. The CDR3 spells CASKDQGPATGELFF. The CDR3 coding sequence is TGCGCCAGCAAGGACCAGGGCCCGGCCACCGGGGAGCTGTTTTTT.

This sequence joins TRBV20-1 and TRBJ2-5, with D perhaps matching TRBD2 (6 bases). Germline CDR1 is DFQATT and CDR2 is SNEGSKA (reference sequence). This CDR3 has 14 residues. V shed 2 bases and J shed 2 bases, with 12 bases lying between them. The CDR3 bases are TGCAGTGCTAGAACGGCTAGCGAGCAAGAGACCCAGTACTTC. It is translated as CSARTASEQETQYF.

This clonotype was detected many times. DNA of the CDR3: TGTGCCAGCAGTTCCCGGGACGCGGCTTTCTTT. It yields the protein CASSSRDAAFF. The V gene is TRBV27, the J gene TRBJ1-1; a weak D match, TRBD1 (5 bases). Trimming shortened V by 4 bases and J by 11 bases, and 11 bases separated the two germline ends. Germline-derived CDR1 and CDR2 are MNHEY and SMNVEV (reference sequence). This CDR3 is built from 11 residues.

J is TRBJ2-2 and V is TRBV18; D gene ambiguous. The ends were cut back, 2 bases at V and 2 bases at J, with 12 bases in the middle. Per the germline V gene, CDR1 is KGHSH and CDR2 is LQKENI. The length of the CDR3 is 16 residues. CDR3 nucleotide sequence: TGTGCCAGCTCACCAAACAACCCCCAAAACACCGGGGAGCTGTTTTTT. Its protein product is CASSPNNPQNTGELFF.

Ten or more counts support this clonotype. V and J are TRBV29-1 and TRBJ2-3, with TRBD2 matching over 8 bases. The V segment lost 5 bases and the J segment 10 bases; nucleotides outside the gene matches: 11. The germline CDR1 and CDR2 sequences are SQVTM and ANQGSEA. CDR3 length: 13 amino acids. CDR3 residues: CSVQGLASGSQYF. The CDR3 region has the DNA TGCAGCGTTCAAGGACTAGCCTCTGGGTCGCAGTATTTT.

This chain links TRBV28 with TRBJ2-7; 8 bases are a match to TRBD2. This CDR3 is built from 15 residues. J lost 0 bases, V lost 5 bases, and 6 bases had no gene match. CDR1 MDHEN and CDR2 SYDVKM come from the germline V gene. The CDR3 reads CASSQLAVISYEQYF. The DNA for the CDR3 is TGTGCCAGCAGTCAACTAGCGGTGATCTCCTACGAGCAGTACTTC.

CDR3 in DNA: TGTGCCAGCAGCCCCCCCAACAGGGGGCCATACGGCGAGCAGTACTTC. It codes for CASSPPNRGPYGEQYF. This chain links TRBV14 with TRBJ2-7, with 9 positions matching TRBD1. CDR1 is SGHDN, CDR2 FVKESK, per germline. The CDR3 length is 16 residues. V lost 4 bases and J lost 6; bases outside the gene matches: 13.